This passage covers 7 T cell receptor beta chains from one sample sequenced in a study of OX40 agonist ivuxolimab in advanced cancers. This table comes from immunoSEQ multiplex PCR, and its TCRdb copy is limited to in-frame clones, with some not included. The table lists some 77,000 clones, about nine tenths of them singletons. This material consisted of CD4+ or CD8+ T cells sorted from blood, taken in a trial of the OX40 agonist ivuxolimab. These receptors all stem from an adult with an advanced solid tumor such as melanoma, head and neck, liver or kidney cancer.

Regarding this clone: Other DNA sequences within the sample encode an identical CDR3. The chain is built from TRBV27 and TRBJ2-7; 7 bases fit TRBD2. With 0 bases clipped from V and 3 bases from J, the junction kept 2 bases outside the gene matches. The germline CDR1 and CDR2 sequences are MNHEY and SMNVEV (reference sequence). This CDR3 is 14 amino acids long. The CDR3 loop reads CASSLSGGGYEQYF. The CDR3 DNA sequence: TGTGCCAGCAGTTTATCTGGGGGGGGCTACGAGCAGTACTTC.

This clone was found once. The rearrangement joins TRBV13 to TRBJ2-2; 8 bases map to TRBD2. V trimming: 5 bases; J trimming: 3 bases; junction bases outside the gene matches: 11. CDR1 and CDR2 (germline): PRHDT, FYEKMQ (reference sequence). This CDR3 comprises 17 residues. Here the CDR3 DNA reads TGTGCCAGCAGCCCAGGCCTGGTAGCGGGGTACACCGGGGAGCTGTTTTTT. Protein sequence: CASSPGLVAGYTGELFF.

The chain joins TRBV6-4 to TRBJ2-2; D might be TRBD2 (5 bases). Germline V gene sequence: CDR1 MRHNA, CDR2 SNTAGT. V shed 4 bases and J shed 9 bases, with 12 bases lying between them. The CDR3 sequence is 13 residues long. The CDR3 protein is CASSAGERRELFF. In DNA form, the CDR3 reads TGTGCCAGCAGTGCTGGGGAGAGAAGGGAGCTGTTTTTT.

The rearrangement links TRBV7-6 to TRBJ2-5; 8 nucleotides agree with TRBD1. Germline assignment: CDR1 SGHVS and CDR2 FNYEAQ. The V segment lost 4 bases and the J segment 3 bases; nucleotides outside the gene matches: 7. CDR3 length equals 15 residues. CDR3 sequence reads: CASSSRTGKEETQYF. In DNA, the CDR3 is TGTGCCAGCAGCTCTCGGACAGGGAAAGAAGAGACCCAGTACTTC. Variable domain in full (rest from reference TRBV7-6 and TRBJ2-5): GAGVSQSPRYKVTKRGQDVALRCDPISGHVSLYWYRQALGQGPEFLTYFNYEAQQDKSGLPNDRFSAERPEGSISTLTIQRTEQRDSAMYRCASSSRTGKEETQYFGPGTRLLVL.

This rearrangement joins TRBV4-3 to TRBJ1-2; 9 positions agree with TRBD1. V shed 5 bases and J 4 bases; nucleotides not matched to a gene: 20. The CDR3 has 19 amino acids. The germline CDR1 and CDR2 sequences are LGHNA and YSLEER. CDR3 in DNA: TGCGCCAGCAGCTTAGATACCGGGACAGGGATACTCTTAAGCTATGGCTACACCTTC. This sequence encodes CASSLDTGTGILLSYGYTF.

A word on this clone: The junction departs from the called germline gene at one end, perhaps through a read error. This chain links TRBV7-8 with TRBJ1-1; D gene unclear. Looked up from germline, CDR1 is SGHVS and CDR2 is FQNEAQ. This CDR3 is built from 13 residues. The CDR3 loop is CASSLAILTPSVF. The CDR3 DNA is TGTGCCAGCAGCTTAGCTATTCTGACGCCTTCAGTCTTT.

The rearrangement links TRBV11-2 to TRBJ2-6, with D perhaps being TRBD1 or TRBD2 (5 bases each). Germline CDR1 and CDR2: SGHAT and FQNNGV. V was cut by 5 bases and J by 4 bases, with 15 bases left in between. The CDR3 is 16 amino acids. The CDR3 DNA is TGTGCCAGCAGCCCACGGCTGGGGACGGGGGCCAACGTCCTGACTTTC. Protein product: CASSPRLGTGANVLTF.